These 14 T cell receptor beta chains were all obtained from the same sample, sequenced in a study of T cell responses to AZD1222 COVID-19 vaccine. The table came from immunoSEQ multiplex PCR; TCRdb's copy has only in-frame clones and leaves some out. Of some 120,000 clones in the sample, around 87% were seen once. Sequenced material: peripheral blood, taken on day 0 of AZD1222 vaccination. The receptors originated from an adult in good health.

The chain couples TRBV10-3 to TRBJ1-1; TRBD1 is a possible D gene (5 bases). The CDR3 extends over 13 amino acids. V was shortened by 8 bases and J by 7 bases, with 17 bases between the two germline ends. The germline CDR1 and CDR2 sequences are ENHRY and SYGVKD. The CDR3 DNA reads TGTGCCATCGGTGCCGGGGGGAACGGTGAAGCTTTCTTT. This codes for CAIGAGGNGEAFF.

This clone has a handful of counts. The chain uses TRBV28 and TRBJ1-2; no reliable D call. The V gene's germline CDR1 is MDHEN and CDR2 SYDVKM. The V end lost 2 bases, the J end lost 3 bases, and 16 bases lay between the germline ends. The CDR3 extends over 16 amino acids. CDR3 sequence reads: CASSLGSRPRDYGYTF. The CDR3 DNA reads TGTGCCAGCAGTTTAGGGTCCAGGCCTCGAGACTATGGCTACACCTTC.

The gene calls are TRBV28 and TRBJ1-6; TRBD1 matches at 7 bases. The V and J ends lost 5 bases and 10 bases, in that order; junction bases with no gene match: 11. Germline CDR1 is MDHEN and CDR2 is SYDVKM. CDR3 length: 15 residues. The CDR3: CASSPETGFPSPLHF. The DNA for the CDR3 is TGTGCCAGCAGTCCCGAGACAGGGTTCCCATCACCCCTCCACTTT.

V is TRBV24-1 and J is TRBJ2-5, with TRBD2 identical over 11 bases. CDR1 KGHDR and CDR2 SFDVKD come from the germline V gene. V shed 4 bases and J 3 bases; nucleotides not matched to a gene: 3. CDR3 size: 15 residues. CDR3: CATSDQLAGEETQYF. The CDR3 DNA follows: TGTGCCACCAGTGACCAACTAGCGGGGGAAGAGACCCAGTACTTC.

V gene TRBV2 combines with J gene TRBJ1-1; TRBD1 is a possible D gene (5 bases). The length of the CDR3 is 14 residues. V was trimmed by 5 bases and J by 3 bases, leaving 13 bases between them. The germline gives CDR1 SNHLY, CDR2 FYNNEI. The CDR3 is CASSLTQGDTEAFF. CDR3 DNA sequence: TGTGCCAGCAGTCTAACCCAGGGAGACACTGAAGCTTTCTTT.

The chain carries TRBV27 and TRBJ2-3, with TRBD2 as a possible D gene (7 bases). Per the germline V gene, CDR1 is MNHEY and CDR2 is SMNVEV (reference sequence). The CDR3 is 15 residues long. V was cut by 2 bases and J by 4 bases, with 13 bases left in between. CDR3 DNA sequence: TGTGCCAGCAGTTTAATCGGGGGGCAGGCAGATACGCAGTATTTT. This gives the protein CASSLIGGQADTQYF.

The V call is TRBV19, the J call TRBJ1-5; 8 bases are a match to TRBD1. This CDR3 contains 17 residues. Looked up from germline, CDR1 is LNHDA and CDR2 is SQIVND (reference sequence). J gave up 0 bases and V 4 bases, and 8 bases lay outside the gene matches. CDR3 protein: CASSTTGDTYSNQPQHF. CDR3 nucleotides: TGTGCCAGTAGTACGACAGGGGACACGTATAGCAATCAGCCCCAGCATTTT.

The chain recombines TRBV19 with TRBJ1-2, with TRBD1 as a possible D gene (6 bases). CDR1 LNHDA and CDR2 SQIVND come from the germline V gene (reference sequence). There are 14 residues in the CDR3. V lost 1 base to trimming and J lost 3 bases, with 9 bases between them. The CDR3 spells CASSIGTDYYGYTF. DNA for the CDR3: TGTGCCAGTAGTATAGGGACAGACTACTATGGCTACACCTTC.

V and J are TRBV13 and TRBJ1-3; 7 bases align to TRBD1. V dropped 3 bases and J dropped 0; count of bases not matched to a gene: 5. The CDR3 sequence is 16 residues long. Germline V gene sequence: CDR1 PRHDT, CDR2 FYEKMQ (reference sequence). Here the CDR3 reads CASSFGTASSGNTIYF. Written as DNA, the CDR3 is TGTGCCAGCAGCTTCGGGACAGCGAGCTCTGGAAACACCATATATTTT.

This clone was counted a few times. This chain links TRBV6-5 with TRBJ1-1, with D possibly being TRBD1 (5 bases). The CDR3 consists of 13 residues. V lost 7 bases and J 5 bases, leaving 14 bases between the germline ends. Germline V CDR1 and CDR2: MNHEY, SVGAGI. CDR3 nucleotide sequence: TGTGCCAGCAACAGGCGGGGAGGGACTGAAGCTTTCTTT. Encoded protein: CASNRRGGTEAFF.

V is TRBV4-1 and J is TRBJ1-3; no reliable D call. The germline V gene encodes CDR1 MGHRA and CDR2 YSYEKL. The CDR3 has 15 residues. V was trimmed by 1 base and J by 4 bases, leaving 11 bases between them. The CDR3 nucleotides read TGCGCCAGCAGCCAAGCTAATCGGCCCGGAAACACCATATATTTT. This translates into CASSQANRPGNTIYF.

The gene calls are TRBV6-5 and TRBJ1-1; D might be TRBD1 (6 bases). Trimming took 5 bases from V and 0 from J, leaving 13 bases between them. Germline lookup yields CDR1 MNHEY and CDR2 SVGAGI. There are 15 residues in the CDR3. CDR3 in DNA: TGTGCCAGCAGTCTCGGGGGGGGCGTGAACACTGAAGCTTTCTTT. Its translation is CASSLGGGVNTEAFF.

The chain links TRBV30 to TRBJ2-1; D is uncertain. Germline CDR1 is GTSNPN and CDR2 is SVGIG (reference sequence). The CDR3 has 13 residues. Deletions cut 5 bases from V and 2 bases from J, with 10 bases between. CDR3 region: CAWARSPYNEQFF. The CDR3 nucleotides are TGTGCCTGGGCACGGTCCCCCTACAATGAGCAGTTCTTC.

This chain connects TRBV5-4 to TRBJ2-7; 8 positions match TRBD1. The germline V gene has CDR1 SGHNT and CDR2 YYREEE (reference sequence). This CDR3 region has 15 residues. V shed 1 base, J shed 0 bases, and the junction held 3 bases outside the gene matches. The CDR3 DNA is TGTGCCAGCAGCTTGATGGGACAGGCCTCCTACGAGCAGTACTTC. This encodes CASSLMGQASYEQYF.